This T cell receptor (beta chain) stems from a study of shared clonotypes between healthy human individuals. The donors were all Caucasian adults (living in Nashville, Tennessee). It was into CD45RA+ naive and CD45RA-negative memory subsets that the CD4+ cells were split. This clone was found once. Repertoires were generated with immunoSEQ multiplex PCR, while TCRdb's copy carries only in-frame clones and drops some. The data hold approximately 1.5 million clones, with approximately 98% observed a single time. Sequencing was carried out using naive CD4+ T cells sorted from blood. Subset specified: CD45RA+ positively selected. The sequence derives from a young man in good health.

CDR3: CASSPAGVYEQFF. The CDR3 nucleotides read TGTGCCAGCAGCCCCGCTGGGGTCTATGAGCAGTTCTTC. J is TRBJ2-1 and V is TRBV9; D is unclear. Trimming stripped 4 bases from V and 8 bases from J, with 13 bases between. CDR3 size: 13 residues. CDR1 and CDR2 from the germline V gene are SGDLS and YYNGEE.